A selection of T cell receptor beta chains follows, all from one sample in a study of T cells in Graves' hyperthyroidism and ophthalmopathy. A single record per CDR3 protein comes from TCRdb applying MiXCR to the multiplex PCR reads. Of about 400,000 distinct CDR3 sequences listed, 15% to 19% are singletons. The specimen was blood. The receptors originated from a young woman with Graves' hyperthyroidism. CDR3s include the opening cysteine and the closing phenylalanine or tryptophan. The D gene is left open where the match is weak. Some rows mark clone size as missing; the rest say once, few, many or name a class of expanded clone.

CDR3 protein: CASSLGGGRGADEQYF
CDR3 DNA: TGTGCCAGCAGCTTAGGTGGCGGGAGAGGGGCGGACGAGCAGTACTTC
J gene: TRBJ2-7
clone size: many
D gene: TRBD2
V gene: TRBV11-1

CDR3 protein: CASSLVGSGASPLHF
CDR3 DNA: TGTGCCAGCAGCTTGGTGGGCAGTGGGGCTTCACCCCTCCACTTT
J gene: TRBJ1-6
clone size: .
D gene: .
V gene: TRBV5-5

CDR3 protein: CASSLVWDTEAFF
CDR3 DNA: TGTGCCAGCAGCTTGGTGTGGGACACTGAAGCTTTCTTT
J gene: TRBJ1-1
clone size: many
D gene: .
V gene: TRBV5-6

CDR3 protein: CSVPRESGSYEQYF
CDR3 DNA: TGCAGCGTACCTCGGGAATCTGGGTCCTACGAGCAGTACTTC
J gene: TRBJ2-7
clone size: few
D gene: .
V gene: TRBV29-1

CDR3 protein: CASSYTGGFDEQYF
CDR3 DNA: TGTGCCAGCAGTTATACAGGGGGCTTCGACGAGCAGTACTTC
J gene: TRBJ2-7
clone size: few
D gene: TRBD1
V gene: TRBV13

CDR3 protein: CASSLVRGPTYNEQFF
CDR3 DNA: TGTGCCAGCAGCTTAGTTCGCGGACCTACCTACAATGAGCAGTTCTTC
J gene: TRBJ2-1
clone size: many
D gene: .
V gene: TRBV7-8

CDR3 protein: CASSGPDRGGQTQYF
CDR3 DNA: TGTGCCAGTAGTGGGCCAGACAGGGGGGGCCAGACCCAGTACTTC
J gene: TRBJ2-5
clone size: .
D gene: TRBD1
V gene: TRBV19

CDR3 protein: CASTGTENIQYF
CDR3 DNA: TGCGCCAGCACAGGTACCGAAAACATTCAGTACTTC
J gene: TRBJ2-4
clone size: .
D gene: .
V gene: TRBV5-1

CDR3 protein: CASSQALQGANTGELFF
CDR3 DNA: TGCGCCAGCAGCCAAGCACTACAGGGGGCGAACACCGGGGAGCTGTTTTTT
J gene: TRBJ2-2
clone size: .
D gene: TRBD1
V gene: TRBV4-1

CDR3 protein: CASSQAYNEQFF
CDR3 DNA: TGTGCCAGCAGCCAAGCATACAATGAGCAGTTCTTC
J gene: TRBJ2-1
clone size: many
D gene: .
V gene: TRBV3-1

CDR3 protein: CSAGGDSLGANYGYTF
CDR3 DNA: TGCAGTGCGGGAGGGGACAGTCTTGGGGCTAACTATGGCTACACCTTC
J gene: TRBJ1-2
clone size: few
D gene: TRBD1
V gene: TRBV20-1

CDR3 protein: CASSHPGVTSVYEQYF
CDR3 DNA: TGTGCCAGCAGCCATCCTGGGGTGACTAGCGTCTACGAGCAGTACTTC
J gene: TRBJ2-7
clone size: .
D gene: TRBD2
V gene: TRBV4-2

CDR3 protein: CASSLTFSNEQFF
CDR3 DNA: TGTGCCAGCAGTTTAACATTTAGCAATGAGCAGTTCTTC
J gene: TRBJ2-1
clone size: .
D gene: .
V gene: TRBV27

CDR3 protein: CASSLAGLADSSYEQYF
CDR3 DNA: TGTGCCAGCAGTTTGGCCGGACTAGCGGACAGCTCCTACGAGCAGTACTTC
J gene: TRBJ2-7
clone size: many
D gene: TRBD2
V gene: TRBV28

CDR3 protein: CASAKAWNEQFF
CDR3 DNA: TGTGCTAGTGCCAAGGCTTGGAATGAGCAGTTCTTC
J gene: TRBJ2-1
clone size: .
D gene: .
V gene: TRBV12-5

CDR3 protein: CASSYVAATDTQYF
CDR3 DNA: TGTGCCAGCAGCTACGTAGCGGCCACAGATACGCAGTATTTT
J gene: TRBJ2-3
clone size: many
D gene: .
V gene: TRBV7-9

CDR3 protein: CASRPGLAGIYEQFF
CDR3 DNA: TGTGCCAGCCGACCCGGACTAGCGGGGATCTATGAGCAGTTCTTC
J gene: TRBJ2-1
clone size: many
D gene: TRBD2
V gene: TRBV11-2

CDR3 protein: CASSWRGNNEQFF
CDR3 DNA: TGTGCCAGCAGCTGGAGGGGCAACAATGAGCAGTTCTTC
J gene: TRBJ2-1
clone size: many
D gene: .
V gene: TRBV5-8

CDR3 protein: CASSVLAGGPAYEQYF
CDR3 DNA: TGTGCCAGCAGTGTACTAGCGGGGGGGCCGGCCTACGAGCAGTACTTC
J gene: TRBJ2-7
clone size: many
D gene: TRBD2
V gene: TRBV12-3/TRBV12-4

CDR3 protein: CASSLVRGINNQPQHF
CDR3 DNA: TGTGCCAGCAGCTTAGTTAGGGGCATAAACAATCAGCCCCAGCATTTT
J gene: TRBJ1-5
clone size: .
D gene: .
V gene: TRBV7-8

CDR3 protein: CASSLTPQETQYF
CDR3 DNA: TGTGCCAGCAGCTTAACCCCCCAAGAGACCCAGTACTTC
J gene: TRBJ2-5
clone size: many
D gene: .
V gene: TRBV7-3

CDR3 protein: CASSRATSGEYEQYF
CDR3 DNA: TGTGCCAGCAGCCGCGCGACTAGCGGAGAATACGAGCAGTACTTC
J gene: TRBJ2-7
clone size: .
D gene: TRBD2
V gene: TRBV3-1

CDR3 protein: CASRISRAKNIQYF
CDR3 DNA: TGTGCCAGCAGGATTAGCAGAGCCAAAAACATTCAGTACTTC
J gene: TRBJ2-4
clone size: few
D gene: .
V gene: TRBV12-3/TRBV12-4

CDR3 protein: CASKQGSEQYF
CDR3 DNA: TGTGCCAGCAAACAGGGTTCCGAGCAGTACTTC
J gene: TRBJ2-7
clone size: many
D gene: .
V gene: TRBV2

CDR3 protein: CSVDLTTTNYGYTF
CDR3 DNA: TGCAGCGTTGATTTAACAACTACTAACTATGGCTACACCTTC
J gene: TRBJ1-2
clone size: many
D gene: .
V gene: TRBV29-1

CDR3 protein: CASSMVAQNTEAFF
CDR3 DNA: TGTGCCAGCAGCATGGTCGCGCAGAACACTGAAGCTTTCTTT
J gene: TRBJ1-1
clone size: many
D gene: .
V gene: TRBV28

CDR3 protein: CASSEFIGWETDTIYF
CDR3 DNA: TGTGCCAGCAGTGAATTTATCGGCTGGGAAACGGACACCATATATTTT
J gene: TRBJ1-3
clone size: many
D gene: .
V gene: TRBV2

CDR3 protein: CASSPPQGNTEAFF
CDR3 DNA: TGTGCCAGCTCACCCCCCCAAGGGAACACTGAAGCTTTCTTT
J gene: TRBJ1-1
clone size: many
D gene: .
V gene: TRBV18

CDR3 protein: CASRTLGGRDYEQYF
CDR3 DNA: TGTGCCAGCAGAACCTTGGGCGGACGGGACTACGAGCAGTACTTC
J gene: TRBJ2-7
clone size: few
D gene: .
V gene: TRBV27

CDR3 protein: CASSYSGTLISPLHF
CDR3 DNA: TGTGCCAGCAGTTACTCGGGGACACTCATTTCACCCCTCCACTTT
J gene: TRBJ1-6
clone size: .
D gene: .
V gene: TRBV6-2/TRBV6-3

CDR3 protein: CSAPPPVGGISEQYF
CDR3 DNA: TGCAGTGCTCCCCCACCGGTGGGAGGGATCTCCGAGCAGTACTTC
J gene: TRBJ2-7
clone size: .
D gene: TRBD2
V gene: TRBV20-1

CDR3 protein: CASSLAGKSDTQYF
CDR3 DNA: TGTGCCAGCAGCTTAGCAGGGAAGTCAGATACGCAGTATTTT
J gene: TRBJ2-3
clone size: many
D gene: .
V gene: TRBV11-2

CDR3 protein: CASSFNFRPPLGNEQFF
CDR3 DNA: TGTGCCAGCAGCTTCAATTTCCGGCCTCCTTTAGGCAATGAGCAGTTCTTC
J gene: TRBJ2-1
clone size: .
D gene: .
V gene: TRBV7-9

CDR3 protein: CASSQDSGFYGYTF
CDR3 DNA: TGTGCCAGCAGCCAAGATTCCGGGTTCTATGGCTACACCTTC
J gene: TRBJ1-2
clone size: many
D gene: .
V gene: TRBV3-1

CDR3 protein: CASSPGGRQSSTEAFF
CDR3 DNA: TGTGCCAGCAGCCCAGGGGGTAGACAGAGTAGTACTGAAGCTTTCTTT
J gene: TRBJ1-1
clone size: .
D gene: TRBD1
V gene: TRBV5-5

CDR3 protein: CASSLEPSGELFF
CDR3 DNA: TGTGCCAGCAGCCTAGAACCATCCGGGGAGCTGTTTTTT
J gene: TRBJ2-2
clone size: few
D gene: .
V gene: TRBV5-4

CDR3 protein: CASAAPQGTNHLNEQFF
CDR3 DNA: TGTGCCAGCGCAGCGCCTCAGGGTACCAACCACCTCAATGAGCAGTTCTTC
J gene: TRBJ2-1
clone size: many
D gene: .
V gene: TRBV18

CDR3 protein: CASSPPGGNQPQHF
CDR3 DNA: TGTGCCAGCAGTCCCCCCGGGGGCAATCAGCCCCAGCATTTT
J gene: TRBJ1-5
clone size: many
D gene: .
V gene: TRBV6-2/TRBV6-3

CDR3 protein: CASIGGHADTQYF
CDR3 DNA: TGTGCCAGCATTGGGGGGCACGCAGATACGCAGTATTTT
J gene: TRBJ2-3
clone size: .
D gene: .
V gene: TRBV6-1

CDR3 protein: CASSPLDYGYTF
CDR3 DNA: TGTGCCAGCAGCCCTCTGGACTATGGCTACACCTTC
J gene: TRBJ1-2
clone size: many
D gene: .
V gene: TRBV28

CDR3 protein: CASSNSQYEQFF
CDR3 DNA: TGTGCCAGTAGCAACTCCCAGTATGAGCAGTTCTTC
J gene: TRBJ2-1
clone size: few
D gene: .
V gene: TRBV6-5

CDR3 protein: CASSLGGPGANVLTF
CDR3 DNA: TGTGCCAGCTCACTGGGGGGGCCTGGGGCCAACGTCCTGACTTTC
J gene: TRBJ2-6
clone size: many
D gene: .
V gene: TRBV18

CDR3 protein: CASRLLRGLNYEQYF
CDR3 DNA: TGTGCCAGCAGACTTTTAAGGGGGCTGAACTACGAGCAGTACTTC
J gene: TRBJ2-7
clone size: few
D gene: TRBD1
V gene: TRBV28

CDR3 protein: CASSRAGTGGYNEQFF
CDR3 DNA: TGTGCCAGCAGTCGGGCGGGGACAGGGGGTTACAATGAGCAGTTCTTC
J gene: TRBJ2-1
clone size: many
D gene: TRBD1
V gene: TRBV6-1

CDR3 protein: CASVTFGPGGVEQYF
CDR3 DNA: TGTGCCAGCGTAACCTTTGGACCGGGGGGTGTCGAGCAGTACTTC
J gene: TRBJ2-7
clone size: many
D gene: TRBD2
V gene: TRBV7-9

CDR3 protein: CSVELNTEAFF
CDR3 DNA: TGCAGCGTTGAATTGAACACTGAAGCTTTCTTT
J gene: TRBJ1-1
clone size: .
D gene: .
V gene: TRBV29-1

CDR3 protein: CASSGGQGITGELFF
CDR3 DNA: TGTGCCAGCAGTGGAGGACAGGGGATCACCGGGGAGCTGTTTTTT
J gene: TRBJ2-2
clone size: many
D gene: TRBD1
V gene: TRBV6-1

CDR3 protein: CASSLWEARDTQYF
CDR3 DNA: TGTGCCAGCAGCTTATGGGAGGCCCGGGATACGCAGTATTTT
J gene: TRBJ2-3
clone size: many
D gene: .
V gene: TRBV13

CDR3 protein: CAISDRGFTGELFF
CDR3 DNA: TGTGCCATCAGCGACAGGGGATTCACCGGGGAGCTGTTTTTT
J gene: TRBJ2-2
clone size: .
D gene: TRBD1
V gene: TRBV10-3

CDR3 protein: CASRPGIGGGAFFGNTIYF
CDR3 DNA: TGTGCCAGCAGACCAGGGATCGGAGGGGGCGCTTTTTTTGGAAACACCATATATTTT
J gene: TRBJ1-3
clone size: .
D gene: TRBD1
V gene: TRBV6-1

CDR3 protein: CASSSWREAANYGYTF
CDR3 DNA: TGTGCCAGCAGCTCGTGGAGGGAAGCAGCTAACTATGGCTACACCTTC
J gene: TRBJ1-2
clone size: many
D gene: .
V gene: TRBV5-5

CDR3 protein: CASSPIPNDDTQYF
CDR3 DNA: TGTGCCAGCAGCCCCATACCAAATGACGATACGCAGTATTTT
J gene: TRBJ2-3
clone size: .
D gene: .
V gene: TRBV4-2

CDR3 protein: CASSYSLDRVRVNSPLHF
CDR3 DNA: TGTGCCAGCAGTTACTCTCTGGACAGGGTCCGAGTCAATTCACCCCTCCACTTT
J gene: TRBJ1-6
clone size: few
D gene: TRBD1
V gene: TRBV6-5

CDR3 protein: CSVGYGYTF
CDR3 DNA: TGCAGTGTTGGGTATGGCTACACCTTC
J gene: TRBJ1-2
clone size: .
D gene: .
V gene: TRBV20-1

CDR3 protein: CASKISAGDTEAFF
CDR3 DNA: TGCGCCAGCAAAATATCGGCCGGGGACACTGAAGCTTTCTTT
J gene: TRBJ1-1
clone size: many
D gene: .
V gene: TRBV10-1